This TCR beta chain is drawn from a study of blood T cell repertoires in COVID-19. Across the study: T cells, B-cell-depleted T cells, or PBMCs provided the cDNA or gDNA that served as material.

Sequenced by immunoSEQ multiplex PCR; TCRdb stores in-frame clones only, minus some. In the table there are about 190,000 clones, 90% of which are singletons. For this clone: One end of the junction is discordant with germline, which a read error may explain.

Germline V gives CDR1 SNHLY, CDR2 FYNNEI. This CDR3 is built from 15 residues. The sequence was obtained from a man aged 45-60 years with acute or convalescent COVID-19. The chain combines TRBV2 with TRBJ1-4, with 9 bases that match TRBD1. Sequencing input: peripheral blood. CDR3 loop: CASSETGTGNGKLFF. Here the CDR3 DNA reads TGTGCCAGCAGTGAAACCGGGACAGGGAATGGAAAACTGTTTTTT.